A single sample gave rise to the 9 T cell receptor beta chains below, sequenced in a study of shared clonotypes between healthy human individuals. Generated by immunoSEQ multiplex PCR, the TCRdb table keeps only in-frame clones and is missing some. In the table there are 2 million to 2.5 million clones, approximately 90% of which are singletons. The sequenced sample was naive CD4+ T cells from PBMCs. Subset: CD45RA+ positively selected. The receptors come from a man aged 18 to 35 in good health. Some clones in this sample may be carry-over from other donors' samples.

The V call is TRBV7-8, the J call TRBJ2-5; no firm D call. The germline CDR1 and CDR2 sequences are SGHVS and FQNEAQ. Trimming removed 2 bases from V and 1 base from J, with 5 bases in between. The CDR3 has 13 amino acids. This chain's CDR3 is CASSLSLQETQYF. CDR3 bases: TGTGCCAGCAGCTTATCCCTCCAAGAGACCCAGTACTTC.

V and J are TRBV30 and TRBJ2-5, with D uncertain. Germline V lookup: CDR1 GTSNPN, CDR2 SVGIG (reference sequence). V was pared by 1 base and J by 5 bases, with 5 bases between. This CDR3 region has 11 residues. This CDR3 reads CAWSAWETQYF. As DNA, the CDR3 is TGTGCCTGGAGTGCCTGGGAGACCCAGTACTTC.

The V gene is TRBV11-2, the J gene TRBJ2-3; D is undetermined. CDR1 SGHAT and CDR2 FQNNGV come from the germline V gene. V lost 1 base, J lost 8 bases, and 7 bases lay in between. This CDR3 has 12 amino acids. The CDR3 bases are TGTGCCAGCAGCTTAGGGTCAGGTACGCAGTATTTT. As protein: CASSLGSGTQYF. The full variable domain, rest sourced from reference TRBV11-2 and TRBJ2-3, is EAGVAQSPRYKIIEKRQSVAFWCNPISGHATLYWYQQILGQGPKLLIQFQNNGVVDDSQLPKDRFSAERLKGVDSTLKIQPAKLEDSAVYLCASSLGSGTQYFGPGTRLTVL.

This rearrangement joins TRBV29-1 to TRBJ1-5; D unclear. The germline V and J ends were trimmed by 5 bases and 3 bases, with 11 bases remaining between them. Germline V gene lookup returns CDR1 SQVTM and CDR2 ANQGSEA. This CDR3 spans 13 amino acids. The CDR3 sequence is CSVREAPNQPQHF. The CDR3 DNA reads as TGCAGCGTTAGGGAGGCCCCCAATCAGCCCCAGCATTTT.

J is TRBJ2-7 and V is TRBV18; D is ambiguous. The V gene lost 1 base and the J gene lost 5 bases, with 12 bases spanning the gap. Germline V gene sequence: CDR1 KGHSH, CDR2 LQKENI. The CDR3 runs 14 residues. This CDR3 is CASSPLVGTHEQYF. Here the CDR3 DNA reads TGTGCCAGCTCACCACTCGTGGGCACGCACGAGCAGTACTTC.

This sequence joins TRBV10-3 and TRBJ2-7; D is tentatively TRBD1 or TRBD2 (5 bases each). Germline lookup yields CDR1 ENHRY and CDR2 SYGVKD. There are 17 residues in the CDR3. Trimming left V 2 bases short and J 3 bases short, with 20 bases between. CDR3 in DNA: TGTGCCATCAGTGAGCCGCCGGGGCAGGGCCTTTTCTACGAGCAGTACTTC. This encodes CAISEPPGQGLFYEQYF.

This clone was detected only once. J is TRBJ2-7 and V is TRBV27, with D perhaps assigned TRBD1 or TRBD2 (5 bases each). The CDR3 consists of 16 residues. The germline V and J ends were trimmed by 2 bases and 4 bases, with 18 bases remaining between them. Germline CDR1 MNHEY, CDR2 SMNVEV (reference sequence). The CDR3 loop is CASSLGVSGRLYEQYF. CDR3 nucleotides: TGTGCCAGCAGTTTAGGTGTCTCAGGGAGATTGTACGAGCAGTACTTC.

This chain links TRBV7-2 with TRBJ1-1; D call uncertain. The ends were cut back, 4 bases at V and 5 bases at J, with 11 bases in the middle. There are 13 residues in the CDR3. Germline CDR1 SGHTA, CDR2 FQGNSA. The CDR3 nucleotides read TGTGCCAGCAGCTCCCTACGAGGGACTGAAGCTTTCTTT. Its translation is CASSSLRGTEAFF.

J is TRBJ2-3 and V is TRBV28; no reliable D call. The length of the CDR3 is 14 residues. The V end was cut by 7 bases, the J end by 0 bases, with 11 bases between. Germline values: CDR1 MDHEN, CDR2 SYDVKM. The CDR3 region is CASTPGGSTDTQYF. CDR3 coding DNA: TGTGCCAGCACCCCGGGCGGCAGCACAGATACGCAGTATTTT.